This T cell receptor (beta chain) was identified in a study of sequential checkpoint blockade in melanoma. Across the whole study: Arm A got nivolumab then ipilimumab; arm B the reverse, 1:1. Each arm's sequence ended with maintenance nivolumab.

Germline-derived CDR1 and CDR2 are WNHNN and SYGVQD (reference sequence). The CDR3 consists of 14 residues. V shed 4 bases, J shed 3 bases, and the junction held 2 bases outside the gene matches. Sample treatment: randomized to nivolumab then ipilimumab (arm A) or the reverse (arm B). DNA-damaging chemotherapy had not been given to any patient beforehand. Live CD3+CD8+ CD19− CD56− cells were sorted from PBMCs. Libraries were prepared by immunoSEQ multiplex PCR; TCRdb keeps only in-frame clonotypes and omits some of them. The repertoire includes approximately 11,000 clones, approximately 71% of them detected once, and under 30% sits in the top ten.

The sample in question was CD8+ T cells sorted from blood (inferred from file names), obtained from a patient given nivolumab and ipilimumab in sequence. The sequence came from a human donor with melanoma. This chain links TRBV10-1 with TRBJ2-2; TRBD2 agrees at 7 bases. In DNA, the CDR3 is TGCGCCAGCAGTGCTGCGGGGGACACCGGGGAGCTGTTTTTT. Amino acid sequence: CASSAAGDTGELFF.